One and the same sample provided the 2 T cell receptor beta chains below, sequenced in a study of T-cell reconstitution after alpha-beta-depleted transplantation in children. Molecular barcoding with unique molecular identifiers was used for the TCRbeta library. TCRdb analysed the PCR reads with MiXCR anew, one entry per CDR3 protein. The sample has 220,000 or so distinct CDR3 sequences; roughly 8.2% are singletons. This material consisted of PBMCs, mostly from graft donor cells, taken 180 days after TCRalphabeta/CD19-depleted stem cell transplant. These TCRs come from a male patient between 5 and 17 years old who had a stem cell transplant for acute lymphoblastic leukemia, so the T cells may come from the graft donor.

This clonotype was picked up many times. The chain carries TRBV20-1 and TRBJ2-7; D possibly corresponds to TRBD2 (6 bases). The V gene lost 2 bases and the J gene lost 5 bases, with 10 bases spanning the gap. This CDR3 comprises 12 residues. CDR1 and CDR2 from the germline V gene are DFQATT and SNEGSKA (reference sequence). The CDR3 sequence: CSARPGVHEQYF. For the CDR3, the DNA is TGCAGTGCTAGACCGGGGGTCCACGAGCAGTACTTC.

Many counts were recorded for this clonotype. The rearrangement joins TRBV29-1 to TRBJ2-3; 9 positions match TRBD1. Germline values: CDR1 SQVTM, CDR2 ANQGSEA. This CDR3 has 13 residues. Unmatched junction bases numbered 9, after V lost 6 bases and J lost 8 bases. CDR3 sequence (DNA): TGCAGCGTCGTCCCGGGACAGGGTCGTACGCAGTATTTT. Encoded protein: CSVVPGQGRTQYF.